This T cell receptor (beta chain) was found in a study of blood T cell repertoires in COVID-19 (dated by TCRdb to the early 2020s). At the level of the whole study: The collaborator samples originated in the United States, Italy and Spain and spanned the acute and convalescent phases of COVID-19. The sample metadata nearly always contained a de-identified subject ID, COVID-19 status, age in years and sex. Samples came from the ongoing ImmuneRACE study (first 160 participants) plus 1,254 subjects from 6 global collaborators. Where available, HLA class I and class II types were obtained from metadata supplied by the sample provider rather than from assay-based typing. The material from the prospective study consisted of cDNA or gDNA derived from T cells, B-cell-depleted T cells, or PBMCs. A freely available public database, intended as a resource for researchers studying the immune response to SARS-CoV-2, is where the repertoires were released. Subjects who had been exposed to COVID-19, were actively infected with it, or had recovered from it provided the deeply sampled blood TCRbeta repertoires that made up the dataset.

Relative to germline, V is 4 bases shorter and J is 5 bases shorter, with 11 bases between their ends. Based on the germline V gene, the CDR1 and CDR2 sequences are MNHEY and SVGAGI. The CDR3 has 14 amino acids, counting the end cysteine and phenylalanine. Just CDR3 DNA is preserved here, 42 bases in frame from base 1. TCRbeta CDR3 regions were amplified from genomic DNA by means of the immunoSEQ Assay, a bias-controlled multiplex PCR. On the authors' methods: Within the assay, amplification of reference gene primers was used to estimate how many nucleated cells each sample contained. To quantify the absolute abundance of each unique TCRbeta CDR3 rearrangement, sequence reads were collapsed and filtered. For each sample, productive Simpson clonality was calculated as the square root of Simpson's diversity index across productive rearrangements. Not all clones reach the TCRdb copy of this immuneACCESS table, which keeps in-frame sequences only. Checked studies attribute under half of the gap to unresolved V genes and leave the rest unexplained. V, J and clone size are taken as reported in that table, and D and trimming were inferred from the DNA itself. The table for this sample lists more than 300,000 clones; around 90% of them were counted only once. The top ten clonotypes cover roughly 6.5% of the sample.

A second Seattle source provided samples from volunteer blood donors who had recovered from COVID-19. Whole blood was collected in K2EDTA tubes by collaborating institutions according to the institutions' own protocols. For TCRbeta analysis, collaborator samples were shipped as frozen whole blood, as isolated PBMCs, or as DNA extracted from either sample type. A remark on this clone: What antigen it recognizes has not been identified. Base quality data are lacking; no much larger clone is found one base away.

The study at large found these results: The quantity of clinical and demographic metadata differed by source and by participant and was supplied without curation.

The clonotype comes from a man between 18 and 29 years old who had recovered from COVID-19. Sequenced: peripheral blood. Rearrangement joined TRBV6-5 to TRBJ1-4, and the D gene may be TRBD1, 6 bases matching. The CDR3 protein is CASSSRGGNEKLFF. The base sequence is TGTGCCAGCAGTTCCAGGGGTGGCAATGAAAAACTGTTTTTT.